This T cell receptor (beta chain) was retrieved from a study of glioma-infiltrating T cells after dendritic cell vaccination. Study conclusions and caveats: Longer survival after dendritic cell vaccination followed higher pretreatment TIL content. TCR clonality showed no direct relationship with survival.

Amplification used 60 V beta primers and 13 J beta primers. The protocol was immunoSEQ multiplex PCR, while the TCRdb copy is restricted to in-frame clones and leaves out a portion. Of some 99,000 clones in the sample, approximately 80% were seen once. About this clone itself: Its antigen is still unknown.

CDR3 length: 15 amino acids. After removal of 1 base from V and 3 bases from J, the junction contained 2 bases not matched to a gene. From germline, CDR1 is LNHDA and CDR2 SQIVND (reference sequence). Time point defined: after dendritic cell vaccination, including at tumor progression/relapse. V and J are TRBV19 and TRBJ2-7, with TRBD1 identical over 11 bases. This TCR came from a human donor with glioblastoma. Sequenced material: blood, taken after dendritic cell vaccination. The chain's CDR3 is CASSIGTGGRYEQYF. In DNA, the CDR3 is TGTGCCAGTAGTATAGGGACAGGGGGCCGCTACGAGCAGTACTTC.